This entry describes one TCR beta chain. As yet, its antigen is unknown. The sample's time point: week 23, last vaccination. Each dose of the vaccine consisted of 300 ug of mutant IDH1 20-mer peptide, with topical imiquimod. New WHO grade 3 or 4 IDH1-mutant, ATRX-lost astrocytomas were present in all donors. The data were obtained in a study of a mutant IDH1 vaccine in newly diagnosed glioma. Across the study: Either 4-6 weeks after radiotherapy alone or alongside temozolomide, vaccination was begun. Prior therapy was radiotherapy, temozolomide, or both; most received both. Among treated patients, roughly 60% were male and about 40% female, and mean age was about 41 years.

Only in-frame clones appear in the TCRdb table, and some are missing; sequencing was by immunoSEQ multiplex PCR. The sample lists under 45,000 clones, approximately 84% occurring once. The receptor comes from a woman aged 18-29 years with glioma. Some clones in this sample may be carry-over from other donors' samples. Sequencing was performed on PBMCs, taken from a glioma patient whose treatment included an IDH1 peptide vaccine.

The CDR3 here is CASSLVGNQPQHF. The CDR3 DNA sequence: TGTGCCAGCAGTTTAGTCGGCAATCAGCCCCAGCATTTT. The genes are TRBV27 and TRBJ1-5; D gene uncertain. The CDR3 covers 13 residues. CDR1 MNHEY and CDR2 SMNVEV come from the germline V gene (reference sequence). V was clipped by 2 bases and J by 2 bases, with 4 bases between them.